The 18 T cell receptor beta chains listed next were all sequenced from one sample in a study of human T cells and chemical hapten exposure (dated by TCRdb to the early 2020s). The time point label for this specimen denotes: patch test 2, 6 weeks after DPC sensitization. The treatment or condition label of this sample denotes: therapeutic diphenylcyclopropenone sensitization with weekly scalp DPC. Library generation was performed with RACE. Instrument on record: NextSeq 500. TCRdb ran its own pipeline on the public reads, namely fastp trimming at Q25 and MiXCR clone calling, and kept in-frame beta chains. Identical CDR3 protein sequences are pooled into one entry, listed with their most common genes and DNA. This sample gives roughly 140,000 distinct CDR3 sequences in total; 12% of them show up just once. The biggest ten clones account for under 1.5% of the sample. The sample consisted of whole blood, taken in connection with sensitization to the hapten diphenylcyclopropenone (DPC). These receptors originate from a woman between 50 and 59 years old with alopecia areata. Some clones in this sample may be carry-over from other donors' samples.

This clonotype was seen only a few times. The rearrangement uses TRBV19 and TRBJ2-3; TRBD2 matches 9 bases. The V segment lost 7 bases and the J segment 4 bases; nucleotides outside the gene matches: 12. The CDR3 is 16 amino acids. CDR1 is LNHDA and CDR2 is SQIVND in the germline V gene (reference sequence). For the CDR3, the DNA is TGTGCCAGTACCCCCCTTAGCGGGAGAATGGCAGATACGCAGTATTTT. Encoded protein: CASTPLSGRMADTQYF. Full variable domain (rest looked up from reference TRBV19 and TRBJ2-3): DGGITQSPKYLFRKEGQNVTLSCEQNLNHDAMYWYRQDPGQGLRLIYYSQIVNDFQKGDIAEGYSVSREKKESFPLTVTSAQKNPTAFYLCASTPLSGRMADTQYFGPGTRLTVL.

This clonotype was detected a few times. The chain links TRBV7-6 to TRBJ2-5; 8 nucleotides line up with TRBD2. From germline, CDR1 is SGHVS and CDR2 FNYEAQ. Trimming took 5 bases from V and 5 from J; bases not matched to a gene: 13. The length of the CDR3 is 16 residues. The CDR3 here is CASSASGGLDGETQYF. CDR3 sequence (DNA): TGTGCCAGCAGCGCGTCCGGGGGACTAGACGGTGAGACCCAGTACTTC.

This clonotype showed up just a few times. This sequence joins TRBV18 and TRBJ2-4; D gene uncertain. Germline CDR1 is KGHSH and CDR2 is LQKENI. This CDR3 spans 13 amino acids. V was cut by 0 bases and J by 6 bases, with 6 bases left in between. The CDR3 is CASSPPDGNIQYF. CDR3 nucleotide sequence: TGTGCCAGCTCACCACCCGACGGAAACATTCAGTACTTC. Looking up the rest from reference TRBV18 and TRBJ2-4 gives the full variable domain: NAGVMQNPRHLVRRRGQEARLRCSPMKGHSHVYWYRQLPEEGLKFMVYLQKENIIDESGMPKERFSAEFPKEGPSILRIQQVVRGDSAAYFCASSPPDGNIQYFGAGTRLSVL.

The chain is built from TRBV7-8 and TRBJ2-7; 12 bases are shared with TRBD2. The germline V gene has CDR1 SGHVS and CDR2 FQNEAQ. J lost 5 bases, V lost 5 bases, and 7 bases had no gene match. The CDR3 spans 15 residues. CDR3 coding DNA: TGTGCCAGCAGCCGACTAGCGGGAGTTATGCACGAGCAGTACTTC. Translated, it gives CASSRLAGVMHEQYF.

This clonotype showed up just a few times. The chain recombines TRBV7-9 with TRBJ2-2; D not certain. Looked up from germline, CDR1 is SEHNR and CDR2 is FQNEAQ (reference sequence). The CDR3 runs to 14 residues. Trimming took 1 base from V and 4 from J, leaving 7 bases between them. In DNA form, the CDR3 reads TGTGCCAGCAGCTTAGACGTTGTCACCGGGGAGCTGTTTTTT. This sequence encodes CASSLDVVTGELFF.

The V and J genes are TRBV5-1 and TRBJ2-6, with D possibly being TRBD1 (5 bases). This CDR3 is 15 amino acids long. The germline V gene encodes CDR1 SGHRS and CDR2 YFSETQ. V lost 5 bases to trimming and J lost 0 bases, with 9 bases between them. CDR3 coding DNA: TGCGCCAGCAGATACAGGTTCTCTGGGGCCAACGTCCTGACTTTC. This encodes CASRYRFSGANVLTF.

There are many counts of this clonotype. The chain links TRBV29-1 to TRBJ2-1; D gene uncertain. V was shortened by 3 bases and J by 9 bases, with 15 bases between the two germline ends. This CDR3 spans 13 amino acids. From germline, CDR1 is SQVTM and CDR2 ANQGSEA. The CDR3 DNA sequence: TGCAGCGTTGATAATGTGTGGGGTGGTGAGCAGTTCTTC. Protein sequence: CSVDNVWGGEQFF.

V gene TRBV30 combines with J gene TRBJ2-7; 7 positions match TRBD2. This CDR3 region has 14 residues. Germline V gene lookup returns CDR1 GTSNPN and CDR2 SVGIG (reference sequence). V lost 0 bases, J lost 6 bases, and 8 bases stayed unmatched. CDR3: CAWSVLAGVGEQYF. CDR3 DNA sequence: TGTGCCTGGAGTGTACTGGCGGGAGTAGGCGAGCAGTACTTC.

This clonotype appeared many times. J is TRBJ2-3 and V is TRBV12-3 or TRBV12-4; D gene ambiguous. CDR3 length: 11 amino acids. The V and J ends lost 7 bases and 2 bases respectively, with 4 bases between them. The CDR3: CASKYTDTQYF. The CDR3 bases are TGTGCCAGCAAGTACACAGATACGCAGTATTTT.

The rearrangement links TRBV27 to TRBJ2-1; TRBD1 aligns across 9 bases. The CDR3 runs to 14 residues. Germline CDR1 MNHEY, CDR2 SMNVEV (reference sequence). V dropped 5 bases and J dropped 4; count of bases not matched to a gene: 3. The CDR3 sequence is CASSGQGRYNEQFF. The CDR3 nucleotides read TGTGCCAGCAGTGGACAGGGGAGGTACAATGAGCAGTTCTTC.

This clonotype was observed at least ten times. The rearrangement uses TRBV6-2 or TRBV6-3 and TRBJ2-2; maybe TRBD1 (6 bases). Trimming cost V 7 bases and J 0 bases, with 21 bases left between them. Germline CDR1 and CDR2: MNHEY and SVGEGT. This CDR3 is built from 18 residues. The CDR3 spells CASTRQVQGNANTGELFF. The CDR3 nucleotides read TGTGCCAGCACTCGACAGGTGCAGGGTAATGCGAACACCGGGGAGCTGTTTTTT.

This clonotype was recorded at least ten times. The chain links TRBV12-3 or TRBV12-4 to TRBJ2-2, with TRBD1 matching 8 bases. Trimming cost V 4 bases and J 5 bases; bases outside gene matches: 6. The CDR3 runs 15 residues. The CDR3 here is CASSSDRGGTGELFF. DNA of the CDR3: TGTGCCAGCAGTTCCGACAGGGGAGGAACCGGGGAGCTGTTTTTT.

V usage is TRBV28 and J usage is TRBJ2-1, with 9 positions matching TRBD2. The CDR3 covers 15 residues. Germline V CDR1 and CDR2: MDHEN, SYDVKM. After removal of 5 bases from V and 9 bases from J, the junction contained 11 bases not matched to a gene. The CDR3 DNA reads as TGTGCCAGCAGTGTGACTAGCGGAATGGCTATTGAGCAGTTCTTC. It is translated as CASSVTSGMAIEQFF.

The V and J genes are TRBV5-1 and TRBJ2-1; D perhaps matches TRBD2 (6 bases). CDR3 length: 13 residues. Germline-derived CDR1 and CDR2 are SGHRS and YFSETQ. Trimming removed 0 bases at V and 5 bases at J, with 6 bases between. The CDR3 protein is CASSLGTNNEQFF. For the CDR3, the DNA is TGCGCCAGCAGCTTGGGGACTAACAATGAGCAGTTCTTC.

The chain employs TRBV9 and TRBJ2-7, with D possibly TRBD2 on 7 matching bases. The CDR3 runs 14 residues. Trimming pared 4 bases from V and 4 bases from J, leaving 15 bases between. From germline, CDR1 is SGDLS and CDR2 YYNGEE. The DNA of the CDR3 is TGTGCCAGCAGCCTAGGGGGGGAGATATACGAGCAGTACTTC. It codes for CASSLGGEIYEQYF.

This clonotype was detected ten times or more. The gene calls are TRBV6-5 and TRBJ2-3; D gene uncertain. Germline CDR1 is MNHEY and CDR2 is SVGAGI. This CDR3 is 14 amino acids long. Trimming cost V 2 bases and J 0 bases, with 6 bases left between them. The CDR3 coding sequence is TGTGCCAGCAGTTACAGGGCGAGCACAGATACGCAGTATTTT. Protein: CASSYRASTDTQYF.

There are many counts of this clonotype. The chain combines TRBV12-3 or TRBV12-4 with TRBJ1-2, with 7 positions matching TRBD1. V was clipped by 3 bases and J by 6 bases; unmatched bases: 7. This CDR3 spans 14 amino acids. CDR3 sequence (DNA): TGTGCCAGCAGTTTCAAAGGGGGCGTAGATGGCTACACCTTC. Its protein product is CASSFKGGVDGYTF.

This clonotype was observed many times. The rearrangement uses TRBV5-1 and TRBJ1-1; 10 nucleotides match TRBD1. Germline CDR1 reads SGHRS; CDR2 reads YFSETQ. Unmatched junction bases numbered 3, after V lost 3 bases and J lost 1 base. The CDR3 length is 15 residues. This chain's CDR3 is CASSSRQGANTEAFF. CDR3 sequence (DNA): TGCGCCAGCAGCTCCCGACAGGGGGCGAACACTGAAGCTTTCTTT.